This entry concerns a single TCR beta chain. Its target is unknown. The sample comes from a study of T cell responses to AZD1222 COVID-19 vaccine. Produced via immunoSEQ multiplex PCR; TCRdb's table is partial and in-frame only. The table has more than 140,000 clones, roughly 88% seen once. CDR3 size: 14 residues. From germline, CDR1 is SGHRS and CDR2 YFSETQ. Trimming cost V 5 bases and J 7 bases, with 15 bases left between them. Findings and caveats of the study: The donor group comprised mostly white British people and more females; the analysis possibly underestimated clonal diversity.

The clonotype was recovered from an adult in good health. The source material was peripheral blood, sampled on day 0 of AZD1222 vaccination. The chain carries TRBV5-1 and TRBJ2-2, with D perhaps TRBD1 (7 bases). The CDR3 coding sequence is TGCGCCAGCAGTAAGGAGGGGGCGAACGGGGAGCTGTTTTTT. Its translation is CASSKEGANGELFF. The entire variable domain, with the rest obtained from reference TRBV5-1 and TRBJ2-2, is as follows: KAGVTQTPRYLIKTRGQQVTLSCSPISGHRSVSWYQQTPGQGLQFLFEYFSETQRNKGNFPGRFSGRQFSNSRSEMNVSTLELGDSALYLCASSKEGANGELFFGEGSRLTVL.